The subject of this entry is one T cell receptor (beta chain). CD45RA-negative memory and CD45RA+ naive subsets were split from the CD4+ cells. The data stem from a study of shared clonotypes between healthy human individuals. Clones were read by immunoSEQ multiplex PCR, and TCRdb kept only the in-frame ones, dropping some. The data show approximately 530,000 clones, with almost 97% seen just once and 0.06% held by the top ten. V shed 7 bases, J shed 6 bases, and the junction held 7 bases outside the gene matches. The CDR3 covers 14 residues. From germline, CDR1 is LNHDA and CDR2 SQIVND (reference sequence).

Material for sequencing was naive CD4+ T cells sorted from blood. Indicated subset: CD45RA+ positively selected. The TCR sequence derives from a woman in her 30s in good health. This rearrangement joins TRBV19 to TRBJ2-1; 9 bases match TRBD2. The CDR3: CASTVTSGINEQFF. Written as DNA, the CDR3 is TGTGCCAGTACTGTGACTAGCGGCATCAATGAGCAGTTCTTC. The full variable domain, completed using reference TRBV19 and TRBJ2-1, is DGGITQSPKYLFRKEGQNVTLSCEQNLNHDAMYWYRQDPGQGLRLIYYSQIVNDFQKGDIAEGYSVSREKKESFPLTVTSAQKNPTAFYLCASTVTSGINEQFFGPGTRLTVL.